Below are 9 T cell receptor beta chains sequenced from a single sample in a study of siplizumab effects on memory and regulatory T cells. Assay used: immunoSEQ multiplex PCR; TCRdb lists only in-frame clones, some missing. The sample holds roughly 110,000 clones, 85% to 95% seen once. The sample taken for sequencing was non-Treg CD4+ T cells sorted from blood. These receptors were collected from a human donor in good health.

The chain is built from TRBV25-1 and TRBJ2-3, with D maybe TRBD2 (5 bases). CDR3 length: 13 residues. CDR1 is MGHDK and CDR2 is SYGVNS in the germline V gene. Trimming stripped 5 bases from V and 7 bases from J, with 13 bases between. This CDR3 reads CASSTHGEHTQYF. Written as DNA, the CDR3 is TGTGCCAGCAGTACCCATGGGGAGCATACGCAGTATTTT.

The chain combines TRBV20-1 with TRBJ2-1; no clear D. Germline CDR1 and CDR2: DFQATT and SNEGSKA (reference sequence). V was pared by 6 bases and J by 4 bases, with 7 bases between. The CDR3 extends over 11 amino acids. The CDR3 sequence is CSARSYNEQFF. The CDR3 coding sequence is TGCAGTGCGAGGAGTTACAATGAGCAGTTCTTC.

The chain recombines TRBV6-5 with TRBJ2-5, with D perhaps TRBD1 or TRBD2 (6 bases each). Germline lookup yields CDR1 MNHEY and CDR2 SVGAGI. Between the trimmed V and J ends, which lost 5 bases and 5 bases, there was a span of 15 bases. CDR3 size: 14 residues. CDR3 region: CASSAPGGPETQYF. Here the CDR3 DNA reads TGTGCCAGCAGTGCCCCTGGGGGGCCGGAGACCCAGTACTTC.

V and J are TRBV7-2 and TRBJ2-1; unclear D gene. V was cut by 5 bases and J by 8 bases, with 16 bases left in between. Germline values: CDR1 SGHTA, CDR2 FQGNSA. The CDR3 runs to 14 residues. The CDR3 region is CASSAEWWAYEQFF. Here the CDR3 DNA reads TGTGCCAGCAGCGCGGAGTGGTGGGCCTATGAGCAGTTCTTC. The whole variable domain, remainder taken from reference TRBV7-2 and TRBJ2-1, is GAGVSQSPSNKVTEKGKDVELRCDPISGHTALYWYRQSLGQGLEFLIYFQGNSAPDKSGLPSDRFSAERTGGSVSTLTIQRTQQEDSAVYLCASSAEWWAYEQFFGPGTRLTVL.

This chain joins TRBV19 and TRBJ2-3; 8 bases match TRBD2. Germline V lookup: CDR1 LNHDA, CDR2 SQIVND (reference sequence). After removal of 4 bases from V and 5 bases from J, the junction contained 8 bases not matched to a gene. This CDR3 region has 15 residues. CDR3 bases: TGTGCCAGTAGTAAGGCGGCGGGGGGTATAGATACGCAGTATTTT. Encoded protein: CASSKAAGGIDTQYF.

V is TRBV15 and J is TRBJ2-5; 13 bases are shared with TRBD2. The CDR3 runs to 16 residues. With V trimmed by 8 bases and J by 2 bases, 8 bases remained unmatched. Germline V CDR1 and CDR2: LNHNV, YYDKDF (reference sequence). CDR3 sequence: CATSIRLAGGQETQYF. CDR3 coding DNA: TGTGCCACCTCCATTCGACTAGCGGGGGGACAAGAGACCCAGTACTTC.

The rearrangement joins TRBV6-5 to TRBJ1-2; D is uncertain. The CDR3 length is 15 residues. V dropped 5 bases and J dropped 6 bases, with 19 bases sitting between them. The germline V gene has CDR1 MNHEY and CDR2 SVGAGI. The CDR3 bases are TGTGCCAGCAGTCCCTTCGCCAGGCGCGGGAATGGCTACACCTTC. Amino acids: CASSPFARRGNGYTF.

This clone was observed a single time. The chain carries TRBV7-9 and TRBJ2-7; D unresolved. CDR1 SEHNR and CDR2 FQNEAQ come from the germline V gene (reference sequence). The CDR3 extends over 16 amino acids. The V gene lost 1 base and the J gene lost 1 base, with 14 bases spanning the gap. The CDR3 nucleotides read TGTGCCAGCAGCTTAGGAGCCGGTAAGGGTTCCTACGAGCAGTACTTC. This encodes CASSLGAGKGSYEQYF.

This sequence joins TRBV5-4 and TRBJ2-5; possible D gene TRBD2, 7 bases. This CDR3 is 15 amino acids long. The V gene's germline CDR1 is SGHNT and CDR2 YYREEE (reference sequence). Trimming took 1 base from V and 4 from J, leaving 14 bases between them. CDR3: CASSLRGAGGETQYF. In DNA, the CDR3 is TGTGCCAGCAGCTTGCGGGGGGCCGGGGGAGAGACCCAGTACTTC.